A single sample gave rise to the 23 T cell receptor beta chains below, sequenced in a study of blood T cells in healthy people across ages (dated by TCRdb to the mid-2010s). Library preparation used 5' RACE. Sequenced using an Illumina HiSeq 2500. A second roughly 6 to 12 cycle PCR used a sample-barcoded 5' primer and a J-beta primer mix. TCRdb trimmed public reads at Q25 via fastp, called clones via MiXCR and kept in-frame beta chains. One record per CDR3 amino acid sequence lists the most common genes and DNA. For this sample there are about 640,000 distinct CDR3 sequences; around three fifths appear just once. The ten largest clones add up to 30% to 40% of the sample. The sequencing sample was made of blood. The origin of the receptors is a man between 60 and 75 years old in good health.

This clonotype came up a few times. V is TRBV7-9 and J is TRBJ1-2; no reliable D call. CDR1 is SEHNR and CDR2 is FQNEAQ in the germline V gene (reference sequence). The CDR3 runs to 14 residues. V lost 1 base to trimming and J lost 2 bases, with 8 bases between them. CDR3 bases: TGTGCCAGCAGCTTAGGGGAGATGAACTATGGCTACACCTTC. Translating gives CASSLGEMNYGYTF.

The rearrangement joins TRBV7-9 to TRBJ2-7; D not resolved. The CDR3 has 14 amino acids. Between the trimmed V and J ends, which lost 5 bases and 2 bases, there was a span of 13 bases. Germline CDR1 reads SEHNR; CDR2 reads FQNEAQ (reference sequence). The CDR3 spells CASSPVVETYEQYF. The CDR3 DNA reads as TGTGCCAGCAGCCCCGTCGTGGAGACCTACGAGCAGTACTTC.

CDR3 region: CATSKGELYGYTF. CDR3 DNA: TGTGCCACCTCCAAAGGGGAGCTCTATGGCTACACCTTC. This sequence joins TRBV24-1 and TRBJ1-2; possibly TRBD1 for D (5 bases). Germline V gene lookup returns CDR1 KGHDR and CDR2 SFDVKD. Between the trimmed V and J ends, which lost 9 bases and 4 bases, there was a span of 14 bases. The CDR3 is 13 amino acids.

This clonotype was seen only a few times. The chain couples TRBV5-5 to TRBJ2-5; TRBD2 agrees at 9 bases. The CDR3 extends over 16 amino acids. Unmatched junction bases numbered 11, after V lost 3 bases and J lost 5 bases. The V gene's germline CDR1 is SGHKS and CDR2 YYEKEE (reference sequence). The CDR3 sequence: CASSWIPSGEGETQYF. The CDR3 nucleotides read TGTGCCAGCAGCTGGATACCTAGCGGGGAAGGGGAGACCCAGTACTTC.

About this clonotype itself: One end of the junction does not line up with germline, which may come from a read error. The chain has TRBV20-1 and TRBJ1-6, with TRBD1 matching over 10 bases. The CDR3 contains 16 residues. CDR1 DFQATT and CDR2 SNEGSKA come from the germline V gene (reference sequence). CDR3 loop: CSAGDGLTGGSSPLHF. CDR3 coding DNA: TGCAGTGCTGGAGATGGGTTGACAGGGGGCAGTTCACCCCTCCACTTT.

The rearrangement links TRBV3-1 to TRBJ2-1; D is unclear. V shed 0 bases and J shed 7 bases, with 10 bases lying between them. Germline values: CDR1 LGHDT, CDR2 YNNKEL (reference sequence). The CDR3 is 14 residues long. CDR3 region: CASSQDISVNEQFF. CDR3 DNA: TGTGCCAGCAGCCAAGATATAAGTGTTAATGAGCAGTTCTTC.

To note about this clonotype: The junction does not match germline at one end; this may be a read error. V and J are TRBV11-2 and TRBJ2-2, with a possible D match to TRBD2 (6 bases). Per germline, CDR1 SGHAT and CDR2 FQNNGV. The CDR3 has 18 residues. CDR3 region: CASSFPRWRAEHTGELFF. CDR3 DNA: TGTGCCAGTAGCTTCCCCCGATGGAGGGCAGAACACACCGGGGAGCTGTTTTTT.

In this sample, this clonotype turned up a few times. V gene TRBV2 combines with J gene TRBJ2-3; TRBD2 aligns across 11 bases. From germline, CDR1 is SNHLY and CDR2 FYNNEI. The CDR3 is 15 amino acids. Trimming removed 4 bases from V and 2 bases from J; junction bases left unmatched: 2. The CDR3, as DNA: TGTGCCAGCAGTGGACTAGCGGGGATCACAGATACGCAGTATTTT. This codes for CASSGLAGITDTQYF.

This clonotype was seen a handful of times. The chain carries TRBV11-3 and TRBJ1-1; D gene ambiguous. In germline, CDR1 is SGHNT, CDR2 YENEEA. The CDR3 runs to 14 residues. V lost 2 bases and J 0 bases, leaving 7 bases between the germline ends. The CDR3 spells CASSLNALNTEAFF. The CDR3 nucleotides are TGTGCCAGCAGCTTAAACGCGCTGAACACTGAAGCTTTCTTT.

This rearrangement joins TRBV9 to TRBJ1-6; weak D call: TRBD1 (6 bases). CDR1 and CDR2 (germline): SGDLS, YYNGEE. V was shortened by 2 bases and J by 7 bases, with 10 bases between the two germline ends. The CDR3 totals 14 residues. Here the CDR3 reads CASSVGQRNSPLHF. The CDR3 DNA reads as TGTGCCAGCAGCGTCGGACAGAGAAATTCACCCCTCCACTTT.

In this sample, this clonotype turned up a few times. The CDR3 region is CASTTGFSSYNEQFF. For the CDR3, the DNA is TGTGCCAGCACCACAGGGTTCAGCTCCTACAATGAGCAGTTCTTC. The V gene is TRBV6-1, the J gene TRBJ2-1; perhaps TRBD1 as D (6 bases). Per the germline V gene, CDR1 is MNHNS and CDR2 is SASEGT. Trimming removed 7 bases at V and 0 bases at J, with 13 bases between. This CDR3 is 15 amino acids long.

This clonotype was observed a handful of times. This chain uses TRBV6-1 with TRBJ1-2; possible D gene TRBD1, 6 bases. The ends were cut back, 7 bases at V and 8 bases at J, with 20 bases in the middle. The CDR3 totals 14 residues. Germline values: CDR1 MNHNS, CDR2 SASEGT. Written as DNA, the CDR3 is TGTGCCAGCACGATCTCTGGACAGTCTATGGGCTACACCTTC. Its translation: CASTISGQSMGYTF.

This clonotype was seen a handful of times. This chain connects TRBV3-1 to TRBJ1-1; TRBD1 might be the D (5 bases). This CDR3 has 15 residues. Trimming took off 3 bases at V and 5 bases at J, with 16 bases between the two ends. Germline CDR1 LGHDT, CDR2 YNNKEL (reference sequence). The CDR3 sequence: CASSQHAGRVTEAFF. CDR3 DNA: TGTGCCAGCAGCCAGCACGCAGGGAGGGTTACTGAAGCTTTCTTT.

This sequence joins TRBV25-1 and TRBJ2-1; D not certain. From germline, CDR1 is MGHDK and CDR2 SYGVNS. The V gene lost 10 bases and the J gene lost 5 bases, with 21 bases spanning the gap. The CDR3 sequence is 15 residues long. The CDR3: CATVPWGGSNNEQFF. DNA of the CDR3: TGTGCCACTGTTCCGTGGGGTGGATCCAACAATGAGCAGTTCTTC.

The J gene is TRBJ1-5, the V gene TRBV21-1; the D call TRBD1 from the table was never checked on the DNA. TRBV21-1 counts as a pseudogene. CDR3 size: 18 residues. CDR3 coding DNA: TGTGCCAGCAGCAAAAAGACTTTGGGGCCAAGGCAGAATCAGCTCCAGCATTTT. Amino acid sequence: CASSKKTLGPRQNQLQHF.

In its sample, this clonotype was seen a few times. The V and J genes are TRBV4-1 and TRBJ2-1, with TRBD1 identical over 8 bases. The germline V gene encodes CDR1 MGHRA and CDR2 YSYEKL. This CDR3 region has 17 residues. The V gene end was trimmed by 3 bases and the J gene end by 2 bases; junction bases not matched to a gene: 9. CDR3 sequence reads: CASSQTIPGQAYNEQFF. The CDR3 DNA is TGCGCCAGCAGCCAGACTATCCCGGGACAGGCCTACAATGAGCAGTTCTTC.

The chain employs TRBV28 and TRBJ2-5, with 9 bases identical to TRBD1. The DNA end is more similar to TRBJ2-7, so the J call may be wrong. There are 15 residues in the CDR3. Germline lookup yields CDR1 MDHEN and CDR2 SYDVKM. The CDR3: CASSLRTGTGYEQYF. Here the CDR3 DNA reads TGTGCCAGCAGTTTACGGACCGGGACAGGGTACGAGCAGTACTTC.

The genes are TRBV15 and TRBJ1-5; D unclear. CDR3 length: 13 amino acids. The V end lost 3 bases, the J end lost 7 bases, and 10 bases lay between the germline ends. Per the germline V gene, CDR1 is LNHNV and CDR2 is YYDKDF (reference sequence). CDR3 sequence (DNA): TGTGCCACCAGCAGGCTCAAGGCCCAGCCCCAGCATTTT. Amino acids: CATSRLKAQPQHF.

V gene TRBV7-2 combines with J gene TRBJ1-4; no clear D gene. V was shortened by 5 bases and J by 3 bases, with 7 bases between the two germline ends. The CDR3 is made up of 13 amino acids. The V gene's germline CDR1 is SGHTA and CDR2 FQGNSA. In DNA form, the CDR3 reads TGTGCCAGCAGCCCTGGCGCTAATGAAAAACTGTTTTTT. The encoded protein is CASSPGANEKLFF.

The chain is built from TRBV28 and TRBJ2-5; D unresolved. From germline, CDR1 is MDHEN and CDR2 SYDVKM. CDR3 length equals 14 residues. V was shortened by 6 bases and J by 7 bases, with 18 bases between the two germline ends. As DNA, the CDR3 is TGTGCCAGCAGGATCAGTCTAGAGACTGGGACCCAGTACTTC. Amino acids: CASRISLETGTQYF.

The rearrangement links TRBV4-1 to TRBJ2-7; D call uncertain. The CDR3 length is 14 residues. V was pared by 0 bases and J by 3 bases, with 9 bases between. CDR1 and CDR2 (germline): MGHRA, YSYEKL. The DNA of the CDR3 is TGCGCCAGCAGCCAAGAGGGATATAACTACGAGCAGTACTTC. This translates into CASSQEGYNYEQYF.

The CDR3, as DNA: TGTGCCAGCAGCACAGGGGGCCGGGCTCGCGAGCAGTACTTC. Protein sequence: CASSTGGRAREQYF. This chain joins TRBV6-1 and TRBJ2-5; 9 nucleotides match TRBD1. The J call could be wrong; TRBJ2-7 is a better fit for the DNA end. This CDR3 contains 14 residues. In germline, CDR1 is MNHNS, CDR2 SASEGT.

The genes are TRBV5-1 and TRBJ1-4, with TRBD1 matching over 8 bases. Trimming at V came to 4 bases and at J to 0 bases, leaving 5 bases not matched to a gene. The CDR3 runs to 16 residues. The germline V gene has CDR1 SGHRS and CDR2 YFSETQ. The CDR3 reads CASSPGTGATNEKLFF. CDR3 DNA: TGCGCCAGCAGCCCCGGGACAGGCGCAACTAATGAAAAACTGTTTTTT.